The clone carrying this T cell receptor (beta chain) was found a few times. Germline CDR1 and CDR2: SNHLY and FYNNEI. V was clipped by 4 bases and J by 4 bases, with 11 bases between them. The CDR3 is 14 residues long. The record originates from a study of blood T cell repertoires in COVID-19. The wider study: COVID-19 samples, acute and convalescent, were from the United States, Italy and Spain. The analysed material was cDNA or gDNA that came from T cells, B-cell-depleted T cells, or PBMCs.

Authors' data handling: Cell counts per sample came from amplifying reference gene primers. Method: immunoSEQ multiplex PCR; TCRdb's copy keeps in-frame clones and lacks some. The V and J calls and clone size are taken from that table; D and trimming were inferred from the DNA. The table has 120,000 to 150,000 clones, more than 75% seen once; the top ten hold roughly 13%. V usage is TRBV2 and J usage is TRBJ1-5, with D unclear. This TCR was sampled from a man in his fifties or sixties with active or convalescent COVID-19. The sample comprised peripheral blood. The CDR3 DNA follows: TGTGCCAGCAGTGGTGTTGACATTAATCAGCCCCAGCATTTT. It translates to CASSGVDINQPQHF.